This T cell receptor beta chain was found in a study of cytomegalovirus exposure and HLA in healthy donors. The junction had 8 bases not matched to a gene; V was cut back by 5 bases and J by 9 bases. The CDR3 consists of 15 residues. In germline, CDR1 is SGHTA, CDR2 FQGTGA. Primers: 60 Vbeta forward and 13 Jbeta reverse. Using immunoSEQ multiplex PCR, the repertoire was profiled, and TCRdb retains in-frame clones only, with some absent. This sample carries approximately 210,000 clones, 82% of them seen once, and the ten largest clones take roughly 6%. This clone was found once. The material sequenced was PBMCs. This chain joins TRBV7-3 and TRBJ2-3, with 13 bases identical to TRBD2. The clonotype comes from a man aged 35 to 55 in good health and CMV-seropositive. CDR3 sequence: CASSRRTSGSETQYF. CDR3 bases: TGTGCCAGCAGCCGTCGGACTAGCGGGAGTGAGACGCAGTATTTT.